Described below is a single TCR beta chain sequence and its context. The sample is drawn from a study of Ad26.COV2.S vaccination and SARS-CoV-2 variants. This table comes from immunoSEQ multiplex PCR, and its TCRdb copy is limited to in-frame clones, with some not included. The data contain under 300,000 clones, 87% of them seen just once; the ten biggest clones take up nearly 3%. Sample treatment: 15 to 20 received Ad26.COV2.S at low or high dose, single or two shots; 5 received placebo; per-sample allocation not given. Sampling was performed 63 days after the first vaccine or placebo injection. V dropped 7 bases and J dropped 4 bases, with 8 bases sitting between them. The CDR3 is 12 residues long. The germline CDR1 and CDR2 sequences are MNHEY and SVGAGI.

The rearrangement uses TRBV6-5 and TRBJ1-3; no clear D. The TCR originated in a person aged 18-65 years who received the Ad26.COV2.S COVID-19 vaccine or a placebo. Sequencing used peripheral blood, obtained in a trial of Ad26.COV2.S vaccine versus placebo. The CDR3 here is CASMGSGNTIYF. For the CDR3, the DNA is TGTGCCAGCATGGGATCAGGAAACACCATATATTTT.